The 9 T cell receptor beta chains reported below all come from one sample, sequenced in a study of graft-versus-host responses after intestinal transplantation. Only in-frame clones appear in the TCRdb table, and some are missing; sequencing was by immunoSEQ multiplex PCR. This table holds fewer than 95,000 clones, approximately 94% found once. What these receptors recognize is not known. Sequencing used unstimulated CD4+ T cells sorted from spleen or lymph node cells, obtained before transplant. The receptors come from a human donor who was the organ donor for an intestinal transplant.

The chain uses TRBV6-5 and TRBJ1-2; TRBD1 might be the D (5 bases). Germline CDR1 MNHEY, CDR2 SVGAGI. The germline V and J ends were trimmed by 8 bases and 0 bases, with 10 bases remaining between them. The CDR3 loop spans 13 amino acids. The CDR3 DNA is TGTGCCAGCCTCGGAGGGGCTAACTATGGCTACACCTTC. Translation: CASLGGANYGYTF.

The CDR3 reads CASSLTRTAYEQYF. DNA of the CDR3: TGTGCCAGCAGCTTAACGAGAACAGCTTACGAGCAGTACTTC. This chain links TRBV7-3 with TRBJ2-7; D unresolved. Trimming pared 0 bases from V and 4 bases from J, leaving 10 bases between. Germline CDR1 is SGHTA and CDR2 is FQGTGA. The CDR3 is 14 residues long.

The chain employs TRBV6-1 and TRBJ2-5; D possibly corresponds to TRBD2 (7 bases). Trimming took 5 bases from V and 6 from J, leaving 16 bases between them. CDR1 and CDR2 (germline): MNHNS, SASEGT. This CDR3 has 14 residues. The CDR3 nucleotides read TGTGCCAGCAGTTCGTCGGGGGGCTTAAAGACCCAGTACTTC. It codes for CASSSSGGLKTQYF.

The chain employs TRBV5-8 and TRBJ1-6; tentative D call: TRBD1 (6 bases). Germline-derived CDR1 and CDR2 are SGHTS and YDEGEE. Deletions cut 7 bases from V and 8 bases from J, with 19 bases between. This CDR3 has 15 residues. The CDR3 protein is CASPTGRGADSPLHF. The CDR3 nucleotides are TGTGCCAGCCCCACGGGACGGGGGGCTGATTCACCCCTCCACTTT.

This rearrangement joins TRBV9 to TRBJ1-1, with TRBD1 as a possible D gene (5 bases). The CDR3 totals 19 residues. Per germline, CDR1 SGDLS and CDR2 YYNGEE. Trimming took off 0 bases at V and 0 bases at J, with 21 bases between the two ends. The CDR3 is CASSVVRRQGFEMNTEAFF. The CDR3 coding sequence is TGTGCCAGCAGCGTAGTTCGAAGGCAGGGTTTCGAGATGAACACTGAAGCTTTCTTT.

The genes are TRBV2 and TRBJ1-6; D is unresolved. The CDR3 is 13 residues long. The V end lost 8 bases, the J end lost 5 bases, and 10 bases lay between the germline ends. The germline CDR1 and CDR2 sequences are SNHLY and FYNNEI. The CDR3 bases are TGTGCCAGCTCCGGGGATAATAATTCACCCCTCCACTTT. Encoded protein: CASSGDNNSPLHF. Complete variable domain (other parts from reference TRBV2 and TRBJ1-6): EPEVTQTPSHQVTQMGQEVILRCVPISNHLYFYWYRQILGQKVEFLVSFYNNEISEKSEIFDDQFSVERPDGSNFTLKIRSTKLEDSAMYFCASSGDNNSPLHFGNGTRLTVT.

The J gene is TRBJ1-2, the V gene TRBV9, with D maybe TRBD1 (6 bases). CDR3 size: 15 residues. Trimming left V 4 bases short and J 3 bases short, with 16 bases between. Germline V gene sequence: CDR1 SGDLS, CDR2 YYNGEE. CDR3 amino acids: CASSPNSQGYYGYTF. The CDR3 DNA is TGTGCCAGCAGCCCGAACTCACAGGGTTACTATGGCTACACCTTC. The variable domain in full, completed from reference TRBV9 and TRBJ1-2, reads DSGVTQTPKHLITATGQRVTLRCSPRSGDLSVYWYQQSLDQGLQFLIQYYNGEERAKGNILERFSAQQFPDLHSELNLSSLELGDSALYFCASSPNSQGYYGYTFGSGTRLTVV.

The sample holds one count of this clone. The genes are TRBV7-9 and TRBJ2-3, with 11 bases aligning to TRBD2. V lost 5 bases to trimming and J lost 3 bases; unmatched junction nucleotides: 13. This CDR3 has 18 residues. Germline values: CDR1 SEHNR, CDR2 FQNEAQ (reference sequence). Here the CDR3 reads CASSPEGSGGAWTDTQYF. The CDR3 DNA sequence: TGTGCCAGCAGCCCCGAGGGTAGCGGGGGGGCCTGGACAGATACGCAGTATTTT.

The chain uses TRBV28 and TRBJ1-2; a weak D match, TRBD1 (5 bases). Germline V gene sequence: CDR1 MDHEN, CDR2 SYDVKM. The CDR3 length is 14 residues. Trimming left V 6 bases short and J 2 bases short, with 13 bases between. CDR3 in amino acids: CASRAGAANYGYTF. DNA for the CDR3: TGTGCCAGCAGAGCTGGGGCGGCAAACTATGGCTACACCTTC.